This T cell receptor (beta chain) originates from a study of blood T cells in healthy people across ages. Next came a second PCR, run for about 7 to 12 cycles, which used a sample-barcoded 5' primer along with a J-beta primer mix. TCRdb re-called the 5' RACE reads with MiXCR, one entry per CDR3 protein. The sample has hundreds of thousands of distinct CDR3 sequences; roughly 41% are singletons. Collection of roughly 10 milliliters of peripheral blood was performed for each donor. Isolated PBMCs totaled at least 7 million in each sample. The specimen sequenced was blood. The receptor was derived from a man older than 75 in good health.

CDR3 amino acids: CASSLAPRTGTLNTEAFF. The CDR3 DNA follows: TGTGCCAGCAGCTTAGCGCCCCGGACAGGTACCCTGAACACTGAAGCTTTCTTT. J is TRBJ1-1 and V is TRBV7-2; 7 nucleotides match TRBD1. V dropped 0 bases and J dropped 0; count of bases not matched to a gene: 10. Germline CDR1 SGHTA, CDR2 FQGNSA. The CDR3 extends over 18 amino acids. The full variable domain, its missing parts supplied by reference TRBV7-2 and TRBJ1-1, is GAGVSQSPSNKVTEKGKDVELRCDPISGHTALYWYRQSLGQGLEFLIYFQGNSAPDKSGLPSDRFSAERTGGSVSTLTIQRTQQEDSAVYLCASSLAPRTGTLNTEAFFGQGTRLTVV.